The sample holds a few counts of the clone carrying this TCR beta chain. As yet, its antigen is unknown. This specimen belongs to a study of beta chain features in type 1 diabetes. Looking at the study overall: Healthy donors and patients showed comparable age, gender and cell yields. Whole-study findings and limits: In cDNA sequencing, cells with high TCR expression could be over-represented. In every one of the four CD4+ subsets, TCRB CDR3s were moderately but significantly shorter in Type 1 diabetes patients.

Trimming took 2 bases from V and 3 from J, leaving 9 bases between them. CDR1 MNHEY and CDR2 SVGAGI come from the germline V gene. The CDR3 has 14 residues. Every isolated RNA sample was fully reverse transcribed, so sequencing captured expressed TCRB transcripts. Mean read depth for naive, central memory and regulatory T cell samples was several million reads. TCRdb keeps only in-frame clones here, not all; method: immunoSEQ multiplex PCR. The repertoire consists of roughly 230,000 clones, with roughly 11% occurring once and the leading ten covering around 0.017%. CD45RO/CCR7/CD25/CD127/CD95/CD27 separated CD4+ naive, central memory, regulatory and stem cell-like memory cells by sorting.

Input material: naive CD4+ T cells from blood. The chain recombines TRBV6-5 with TRBJ2-3, with D possibly TRBD2 on 6 matching bases. The origin of this receptor is a man aged 25 to 40 with type 1 diabetes. DNA for the CDR3: TGTGCCAGCAGTTACGTTCGGGGGACAGATACGCAGTATTTT. Translating it yields CASSYVRGTDTQYF.